This T cell receptor beta chain is drawn from a study of shared clonotypes between healthy human individuals. Those who donated were healthy HIV-negative adults, with no recent acute infections or vaccinations reported. Sequenced by immunoSEQ multiplex PCR; TCRdb stores in-frame clones only, minus some. The sample shows hundreds of thousands of clones, just over 75% of them seen only once. The V gene end was trimmed by 0 bases and the J gene end by 9 bases; junction bases not matched to a gene: 8. The CDR3 has 15 amino acids. Germline V CDR1 and CDR2: SGDLS, YYNGEE. The specimen sequenced was PBMCs. The receptor comes from a middle-aged woman in good health. Some clones in this sample may be carry-over from other donors' samples. The chain couples TRBV9 to TRBJ2-4; TRBD1 matches 8 bases. In DNA form, the CDR3 reads TGTGCCAGCAGCGTAGCCACAGGGGGAAGGGGCATTCAGTACTTC. Amino acid sequence: CASSVATGGRGIQYF.